Included here is one TCR beta chain sequence, with context. What it binds is unknown. The data are from a study of post-analysis software for immune sequencing data. The study, taken as a whole, reports: Significantly decreased normalized Chao1 diversity was recorded for multiple sclerosis patients relative to controls. In patients, TRBV5-6, TRBV5-1 and TRBV20-1 belonged to roughly five TRBV segments found more frequently than in controls.

Libraries were made from TCR beta cDNA, and they carried unique molecular identifiers. Input of roughly 0.9 to 11 million T cells yielded a few hundred thousand cDNA molecules. TCRdb reprocessed the PCR reads with MiXCR, giving one entry per CDR3 protein. Of 600,000 to 750,000 distinct CDR3 sequences detected, roughly three fifths appear once; the ten largest clones hold around 11%. This CDR3 has 19 amino acids. Germline V gives CDR1 DFQATT, CDR2 SNEGSKA (reference sequence). V trimming: 3 bases; J trimming: 8 bases; junction bases outside the gene matches: 25. This receptor was obtained from a girl aged 2-10 years with multiple sclerosis. The rearrangement joins TRBV20-1 to TRBJ2-1; 7 nucleotides line up with TRBD2. The sample taken for sequencing was blood. The CDR3 loop is CSASRSSGRARPPLHEQFF. CDR3 coding DNA: TGCAGTGCTAGCAGGTCGAGTGGGAGGGCCAGACCCCCCTTACATGAGCAGTTCTTC.